Shown below are 16 T cell receptor beta chains from a single sample sequenced in a study of T cell clonality in common variable immunodeficiency. Data came from immunoSEQ multiplex PCR; TCRdb stores just in-frame clones and leaves some out. The repertoire consists of some 45,000 clones, none detected only once. Sequenced: peripheral blood mononuclear cells. The receptors shown here come from a person aged 18 to 70 in good health.

This clone was seen repeatedly, ten times or more. The observed sequence ends 3 residues before the CDR3 terminus, with the missing tail filled in from the germline J gene. The chain employs TRBV29-1 and TRBJ1-3, with TRBD1 as a possible D gene (5 bases). The CDR3 is 15 residues long. Germline V lookup: CDR1 SQVTM, CDR2 ANQGSEA. V lost 7 bases and J 8 bases, leaving 24 bases between the germline ends. The CDR3 loop is CSARVPRTRGDTIYF. The DNA read from the CDR3 is TGCAGCGCTCGAGTCCCAAGGACAAGGGGCGACACC.

This clone was seen repeatedly, ten times or more. The CDR3 goes on 3 residues after the read ends, and that part is filled in from the germline J gene. The V gene is TRBV19, the J gene TRBJ1-2; the match to TRBD1 covers 8 bases. Unmatched junction bases numbered 14, after V lost 6 bases and J lost 5 bases. This CDR3 is built from 16 residues. CDR1 and CDR2 (germline): LNHDA, SQIVND (reference sequence). The sequenced CDR3 bases are TGTGCCAGTAGCACTCCTTCGACTGGACAGGGATATGGC. Translating it yields CASSTPSTGQGYG. Given in full, the CDR3 is CASSTPSTGQGYGYTF.

A note on this clone: Read coverage stops 3 residues before the CDR3 terminus; the germline J gene supplies the remainder. V is TRBV7-2 and J is TRBJ2-4; D might be TRBD1 (6 bases). The CDR3 sequence is 14 residues long. Germline CDR1 SGHTA, CDR2 FQGNSA. CDR3 bases read: TGTGCCAGAACACCCCAGGACAGCAACTATGGT. This codes for CARTPQDSNYG. The entire CDR3 is CARTPQDSNYGQYF.

Partial CDR3 DNA: TGCAGTGCTACCGGGACTAGCGGGGGGAATATCCAAGAGACG. Translated, it gives CSATGTSGGNIQET. The whole CDR3 reads CSATGTSGGNIQETQYF. The chain couples TRBV20-1 to TRBJ2-3; 15 nucleotides match TRBD2. The CDR3 end lies 3 residues beyond the end of the read and is filled in from the germline J gene. The CDR3 consists of 17 residues. Germline V gene data show CDR1 as DFQATT and CDR2 as SNEGSKA (reference sequence).

This clone was seen ten or more times. At one end, the junction sequence differs from germline, possibly due to a read error. The read comes to an end 3 residues before the CDR3 does, leaving the germline J gene to fill in the end. The J gene is TRBJ2-3, the V gene TRBV19; D remains ambiguous. In germline, CDR1 is LNHDA, CDR2 SQIVND (reference sequence). The CDR3 is 13 amino acids. The CDR3 loop is CASSLDSTDTQYF. The CDR3 bases that were read are TGTGCCAGTAGTCTAGACTCCACAGATACG.

This clone occurred many times. The read stops 3 residues short of the end of the CDR3; the missing end is completed from the germline J gene. The J gene is TRBJ2-3, the V gene TRBV30, with TRBD2 identical over 9 bases. The CDR3 contains 15 residues. Germline CDR1 and CDR2: GTSNPN and SVGIG (reference sequence). V gave up 2 bases and J gave up 3 bases; unmatched junction bases: 6. CDR3 sequence reads: CAWSLGGGVTDTQYF. The part of the CDR3 DNA that was read is TGTGCCTGGAGTTTAGGCGGGGGGGTTACAGATACG.

This clone was picked up many times. The CDR3 end lies 3 residues beyond the end of the read and is filled in from the germline J gene. The J gene is TRBJ1-5, the V gene TRBV6-2 or TRBV6-3, with D tentatively TRBD1 (6 bases). In germline, CDR1 is MNHEY, CDR2 SVGEGT. The CDR3 consists of 15 residues. CDR3 DNA, as far as it was read: TGTGCCAGCAGTTACTCCGGACAGCCCAATCGACCC. Translation gives CASSYSGQPNRP. The CDR3 as a whole reads CASSYSGQPNRPQHF.

In this sample, this clone turned up a few times. Sequencing ends 3 residues short of the CDR3 end; the germline J gene provides the rest. The chain employs TRBV6-2 or TRBV6-3 and TRBJ1-2, with TRBD1 identical over 7 bases. The germline V gene encodes CDR1 MNHEY and CDR2 SVGEGT. The CDR3 has 14 amino acids. The DNA read from the CDR3 is TGTGCCAGCAGTTGGGACAGTTCCTCCTACGAC. It encodes CASSWDSSSYD. The CDR3 in full is CASSWDSSSYDYTF.

In this sample, this clone turned up many times. A much larger clone lies a single base off, so this may be a read error. The CDR3 is CASSPSTGAGANVLFF. The sequenced part of the CDR3 DNA is TGTGCCAGCAGCCCCTCGACAGGGGCTGGGGCCAACGTG. The chain carries TRBV4-2 and TRBJ2-2, with TRBD1 matching 8 bases. The sequence runs out 3 residues before the end of the CDR3; the remainder is reconstructed from the germline J gene. The CDR3 has 16 residues. CDR1 LGHNA and CDR2 YNFKEQ come from the germline V gene.

This clone was recorded many times. The read ends 3 residues before the CDR3 terminus; that terminus is restored from the germline J gene. This chain links TRBV10-3 with TRBJ2-5; 8 nucleotides line up with TRBD1. This CDR3 comprises 16 residues. With 4 bases clipped from V and 3 bases from J, the junction kept 10 bases outside the gene matches. Germline CDR1 and CDR2: ENHRY and SYGVKD. CDR3 DNA (partial): TGTGCCATCAGTGTAAGGGGCAGACAGGGGAAAGAGACC. Amino acids: CAISVRGRQGKET. The CDR3 in full is CAISVRGRQGKETQYF.

This clone was observed many times. Sequencing ends 3 residues short of the CDR3 end; the germline J gene provides the rest. J is TRBJ1-1 and V is TRBV5-4; TRBD1 is a possible D gene (5 bases). Germline CDR1 reads SGHNT; CDR2 reads YYREEE (reference sequence). CDR3 size: 15 residues. V was trimmed by 4 bases and J by 2 bases, leaving 15 bases between them. The chain's CDR3 is CASSTPTQGNTEAFF. The DNA read from the CDR3 is TGTGCCAGCAGCACCCCCACCCAGGGTAACACTGAA.

Note on this clone: The CDR3 extends 3 residues past the end of the read, so its final part is completed from the germline J gene. The chain combines TRBV11-2 with TRBJ2-1, with 8 bases fitting TRBD2. Germline lookup yields CDR1 SGHAT and CDR2 FQNNGV. The CDR3 totals 15 residues. After removal of 6 bases from V and 3 bases from J, the junction contained 7 bases not matched to a gene. The covered CDR3 bases are TGTGCCAGCAGTTTCGTCGGGGGGGGCTACAATGAG. Its translation is CASSFVGGGYNE. In full, the CDR3 reads CASSFVGGGYNEQFF.

In its sample, this clone was seen many times. From the germline J gene comes the end of the CDR3, since the read stops 3 residues before it. The V gene is TRBV5-1, the J gene TRBJ2-3; 7 bases are a match to TRBD2. Germline CDR1 reads SGHRS; CDR2 reads YFSETQ. The CDR3 has 15 residues. V was clipped by 7 bases and J by 0 bases; unmatched bases: 8. This CDR3 is CASRGLVVSTDTQYF. The part of the CDR3 DNA that was read is TGCGCCAGCCGCGGACTAGTAGTTAGCACAGATACG.

This clone was seen at least ten times. The sequence runs out 3 residues before the end of the CDR3; the remainder is reconstructed from the germline J gene. The chain links TRBV2 to TRBJ2-5, with 8 nucleotides matching TRBD2. This CDR3 spans 14 amino acids. The germline CDR1 and CDR2 sequences are SNHLY and FYNNEI. J gave up 7 bases and V 7 bases, and 11 bases lay outside the gene matches. CDR3 bases read: TGTGCCAGCAAGAGGGGGACTAGTGAGGGGACC. Encoded protein: CASKRGTSEGT. In full, the CDR3 is CASKRGTSEGTQYF.

A few counts support this clone. From the germline J gene comes the end of the CDR3, since the read stops 3 residues before it. J is TRBJ1-1 and V is TRBV6-1; D gene ambiguous. The length of the CDR3 is 15 residues. Germline V CDR1 and CDR2: MNHNS, SASEGT. Incomplete CDR3 DNA: TGTGCCAGCAGTGAACTAGCGGGCTCCTACAATGAG. Translating it yields CASSELAGSYNE. The entire CDR3 is CASSELAGSYNEAFF.

This clone was counted at least ten times. With the read ending 3 residues before the CDR3 end, the germline J gene is used to fill in that end. This chain links TRBV30 with TRBJ2-2; the match to TRBD2 covers 11 bases. The CDR3 covers 18 residues. From germline, CDR1 is GTSNPN and CDR2 SVGIG (reference sequence). V shed 2 bases, J shed 2 bases, and the junction held 10 bases outside the gene matches. CDR3 DNA, as far as it was read: TGTGCCTGGAGTTTTGGACTAGCGGGTGAAATAAACACCGGGGAG. As protein: CAWSFGLAGEINTGE. The CDR3 reads in full as CAWSFGLAGEINTGELFF.